Sequencing of this TCR beta chain was carried out in a study of blood T cell repertoires in COVID-19. Methods used by the authors: Reference gene primer amplification gave nucleated cell count estimates. The method was immunoSEQ multiplex PCR; TCRdb's version includes in-frame clones alone and lacks a portion of them. That table gives V, J and clone size, and the DNA gave D and trimming. The profile shows 130,000 or so clones, 86% of them singletons. Seattle's cohort entered during active infection and was followed longitudinally. Per the germline V gene, CDR1 is SEHNR and CDR2 is FQNEAQ (reference sequence). V dropped 1 base and J dropped 4; count of bases not matched to a gene: 5. The CDR3 is 15 residues long.

The sample comprised peripheral blood. The receptor was derived from a woman aged 70-85 years with COVID-19, enrolled during active disease. The chain joins TRBV7-9 to TRBJ1-2, with 8 bases aligning to TRBD1. CDR3 nucleotides: TGTGCCAGCAGCTTAGGTTCCGGACAGGGCTATGGCTACACCTTC. This sequence encodes CASSLGSGQGYGYTF.